The T cell receptor beta chain described here comes from a study of regulatory T cells in long-lasting Graves disease. Building of the TCR beta libraries involved iRepertoire HTBI primers and Arm-PCR of CDR3 regions. Source study methods: Taken together, the samples had around 60 TRBV and 14 TRBJ segments identified. TCRdb reprocessed the multiplex PCR reads via MiXCR and lists one record per CDR3 protein. These V and J calls derive from TCRdb rather than the authors' analysis. This table holds about 310,000 distinct CDR3 sequences, 20% to 25% found once. This CDR3 is 15 amino acids long. From germline, CDR1 is MNHEY and CDR2 SVGEGT. V lost 0 bases, J lost 1 base, and 1 base stayed unmatched. Time point meaning: persistent/refractory GD, antithyroid drugs over 5 years with positive TRAb. RNA isolated from PBMCs was used to make the TCR library.

This specimen was peripheral blood mononuclear cells (PBMCs), taken when the disease was refractory, from a patient treated with antithyroid drugs. The V call is TRBV6-2 or TRBV6-3, the J call TRBJ2-7, with 9 nucleotides matching TRBD1. This sequence originates from a female donor with Graves disease. The CDR3 DNA reads as TGTGCCAGCAGTTACTCGGGGACAGGGTCCTACGAGCAGTACTTC. It yields the protein CASSYSGTGSYEQYF.